This T cell receptor beta chain was captured in a study of Tregs in tolerant kidney transplant recipients. The CDR3 has 15 amino acids. V lost 0 bases to trimming and J lost 5 bases; unmatched junction nucleotides: 3. Germline V lookup: CDR1 SGDLS, CDR2 YYNGEE. Related graft donors supplied nonmyeloablative bone marrow transplants, and mixed chimerism was transient. Only in-frame clones appear in the TCRdb table, and some are missing; sequencing was by immunoSEQ multiplex PCR. Of about 81,000 clones in the sample, about 91% are singletons; the top ten hold roughly 1.6%. This clone came up once. Antigen: not known. The sample contains more than one DNA sequence encoding this CDR3. Study observations and caveats: Biological reproducibility was not directly addressed in this study. Some patients' samples used different primers over time, so nucleotide sequences weren't comparable.

The chain uses TRBV9 and TRBJ2-5; 11 nucleotides align to TRBD2. The source material was CD4+ T cells from blood (PBMCs), sampled 24 months after the transplant. The receptor's source is a human patient who received a combined kidney and bone marrow transplant. Part of the T cells may come from the graft donor. CDR3 sequence: CASSVGLAGGETQYF. Here the CDR3 DNA reads TGTGCCAGCAGCGTAGGGCTAGCGGGAGGCGAGACCCAGTACTTC.